This section outlines one T cell receptor beta chain sequence together with its context. The data are from a study of blood T cell repertoires in COVID-19. Generated by immunoSEQ multiplex PCR, the TCRdb table keeps only in-frame clones and is missing some. The sample has about 140,000 clones, 84% seen once. Clinical histories supplied by participants themselves formed the basis of cohort assignment. Germline-derived CDR1 and CDR2 are SQVTM and ANQGSEA. V was shortened by 7 bases and J by 8 bases, with 20 bases between the two germline ends. This CDR3 is built from 14 residues. The sequence derives from a man aged 40-50 years with acute COVID-19. The rearrangement uses TRBV29-1 and TRBJ1-4, with a tentative D call TRBD1 (5 bases). The sample was PBMCs or T cells enriched from blood (not recorded which). The CDR3 loop is CSAGEGGTTEKLFF. CDR3 bases: TGCAGCGCCGGGGAGGGAGGGACCACAGAAAAACTGTTTTTT.